Below, 11 T cell receptor beta chains from the same sample are listed, as sequenced in a study of T cell responses to AZD1222 COVID-19 vaccine. Sequenced by immunoSEQ multiplex PCR; TCRdb stores in-frame clones only, minus some. This sample has around 84,000 clones; roughly 86% occur once, and the top ten carry over 8%. The starting material was peripheral blood, obtained on day 0 of AZD1222 vaccination. All receptors derive from an adult in good health.

The chain links TRBV29-1 to TRBJ2-1; D is possibly TRBD2 (6 bases). Germline loops: CDR1 SQVTM, CDR2 ANQGSEA. Trimming cost V 7 bases and J 9 bases, with 22 bases left between them. This CDR3 region has 14 residues. CDR3 nucleotide sequence: TGCAGCGCCGGGGTCCAGCGGGCTCGGAGTGAGCAGTTCTTC. Translation: CSAGVQRARSEQFF.

The CDR3 region is CASSAPLFGTSTDTQYF. The CDR3 DNA sequence: TGTGCCAGTAGTGCCCCGTTGTTTGGGACTAGCACAGATACGCAGTATTTT. The J gene is TRBJ2-3, the V gene TRBV19; possible D gene TRBD2, 6 bases. Germline V lookup: CDR1 LNHDA, CDR2 SQIVND (reference sequence). CDR3 length: 17 amino acids. Trimming shortened V by 5 bases and J by 0 bases, and 18 bases separated the two germline ends.

The CDR3 region has the DNA TGTGCCTGGAGTGGGGGGTTTCGTGAAAAACTGTTTTTT. This gives the protein CAWSGGFREKLFF. The chain uses TRBV30 and TRBJ1-4; tentative D call: TRBD1 (5 bases). V gave up 1 base and J gave up 7 bases, with 10 bases separating them. The CDR3 has 13 amino acids. The V gene's germline CDR1 is GTSNPN and CDR2 SVGIG (reference sequence). Full variable domain (outside the CDR3, taken from reference TRBV30 and TRBJ1-4): SQTIHQWPATLVQPVGSPLSLECTVEGTSNPNLYWYRQAAGRGLQLLFYSVGIGQISSEVPQNLSASRPQDRQFILSSKKLLLSDSGFYLCAWSGGFREKLFFGSGTQLSVL.

The chain recombines TRBV11-2 with TRBJ2-3; 7 nucleotides line up with TRBD1. This CDR3 has 15 residues. The germline CDR1 and CDR2 sequences are SGHAT and FQNNGV. Germline trimming cut 0 bases from V and 2 bases from J; bases unmatched to any gene: 2. Here the CDR3 DNA reads TGTGCCAGCAGCTTAGATGGGACAGCCACAGATACGCAGTATTTT. This sequence encodes CASSLDGTATDTQYF.

This chain joins TRBV12-3 or TRBV12-4 and TRBJ1-1; D not resolved. V was cut by 0 bases and J by 11 bases, with 10 bases left in between. CDR3 length equals 12 residues. The CDR3 bases are TGTGCCAGCAGTTTAGCGGCATTGGCTGCTTTCTTT. This translates into CASSLAALAAFF.

The gene calls are TRBV7-2 and TRBJ2-7, with unresolved D. Trimming left V 5 bases short and J 7 bases short, with 9 bases between. CDR1 and CDR2 from the germline V gene are SGHTA and FQGNSA. This CDR3 contains 11 residues. The CDR3 loop reads CASSPAVEQYF. The CDR3 DNA sequence: TGTGCCAGCAGCCCCGCTGTAGAGCAGTACTTC.

J is TRBJ1-2 and V is TRBV5-6, with no clear D. CDR1 is SGHDT, CDR2 YYEEEE, per germline. There are 14 residues in the CDR3. V was trimmed by 2 bases and J by 0 bases, leaving 8 bases between them. CDR3 loop: CASSLSRTNYGYTF. The CDR3 bases are TGTGCCAGCAGCTTATCCAGGACTAACTATGGCTACACCTTC.

This clone was seen a single time. J is TRBJ2-3 and V is TRBV5-4; TRBD2 matches 10 bases. The CDR3 covers 16 residues. Per the germline V gene, CDR1 is SGHNT and CDR2 is YYREEE (reference sequence). J gave up 0 bases and V 3 bases, and 4 bases lay outside the gene matches. This CDR3 reads CASSSGLAASTDTQYF. The DNA of the CDR3 is TGTGCCAGCAGCTCTGGACTAGCGGCTAGCACAGATACGCAGTATTTT.

The chain uses TRBV11-2 and TRBJ2-1; weak D call: TRBD1 (6 bases). The CDR3 totals 15 residues. CDR1 and CDR2 from the germline V gene are SGHAT and FQNNGV. The V and J ends lost 0 bases and 2 bases respectively, with 8 bases between them. CDR3 in DNA: TGTGCCAGCAGCTTAGACGGGGACACCTACAATGAGCAGTTCTTC. Amino acids: CASSLDGDTYNEQFF.

V and J are TRBV2 and TRBJ2-2; D is possibly TRBD1 (6 bases). CDR1 and CDR2 (germline): SNHLY, FYNNEI. This CDR3 is 12 amino acids long. The V and J ends lost 7 bases and 9 bases respectively, with 12 bases between them. The CDR3 bases are TGTGCCAGCAAGCAGGGGATGAGGGAGCTGTTTTTT. Translation: CASKQGMRELFF.

V gene TRBV9 combines with J gene TRBJ2-5; TRBD2 matches at 11 bases. Germline V gives CDR1 SGDLS, CDR2 YYNGEE. Trimming removed 2 bases from V and 1 base from J; junction bases left unmatched: 4. This CDR3 is 16 amino acids long. The CDR3 reads CASSVATSGGQETQYF. The CDR3 DNA is TGTGCCAGCAGCGTGGCTACTAGCGGGGGCCAAGAGACCCAGTACTTC.